This T cell receptor beta chain was captured by sequencing in a study of Ad26.COV2.S vaccination and SARS-CoV-2 variants. Only in-frame clones appear in the TCRdb table, and some are missing; sequencing was by immunoSEQ multiplex PCR. The sample contains some 450,000 clones, less than 95% of which appear only once. This CDR3 has 11 residues. V lost 1 base and J lost 8, with 3 bases in between. Germline V gene lookup returns CDR1 LGHNT and CDR2 FRNRAP. Treatment given: 15 to 20 received Ad26.COV2.S at low or high dose, single or two shots; about 5 received placebo; per-sample allocation not given. Sampling took place 63 days after the first vaccine or placebo injection.

This chain connects TRBV12-5 to TRBJ2-1, with D unclear. The sequencing used peripheral blood, collected in a trial of Ad26.COV2.S vaccine versus placebo. This TCR came from a person between 18 and 59 years old who received the Ad26.COV2.S COVID-19 vaccine or a placebo. The CDR3 loop reads CASGLEDEQFF. The CDR3 DNA is TGTGCTAGTGGTTTGGAGGATGAGCAGTTCTTC.